A single sample gave rise to the 9 T cell receptor beta chains below, sequenced in a study of T cells after yellow fever vaccination. Using its own MiXCR run on the 5' RACE reads, TCRdb lists one record per CDR3 protein. This table holds fewer than 350,000 distinct CDR3 sequences, 4% to 5.5% found once. This specimen was PBMCs, taken 15 days after the yellow fever booster vaccination. These receptors were taken from a young man who received the YFV17D yellow fever vaccine.

This clonotype was seen many times. This chain joins TRBV6-7 and TRBJ2-5; D is unresolved. TRBV6-7 is assigned to the ORF class and has an uncertain function. Deletions cut 2 bases from V and 2 bases from J, with 6 bases between. This CDR3 comprises 13 residues. The CDR3 DNA reads TGTGCCAGCAGTTACGTGGGGCAAGAGACCCAGTACTTC. Translation gives CASSYVGQETQYF.

This clonotype was detected only a few times. The V and J genes are TRBV15 and TRBJ1-6, with 8 nucleotides matching TRBD1. The germline V gene encodes CDR1 LNHNV and CDR2 YYDKDF (reference sequence). The length of the CDR3 is 17 residues. V shed 1 base and J 7 bases; nucleotides not matched to a gene: 9. Here the CDR3 reads CATSRGSGQGENSPLHF. CDR3 nucleotides: TGTGCCACCAGCAGAGGGTCCGGACAGGGTGAAAATTCACCCCTCCACTTT.

This clonotype has a count of ten or more. The V call is TRBV7-3, the J call TRBJ2-1; D is unclear. CDR1 SGHTA and CDR2 FQGTGA come from the germline V gene. The CDR3 consists of 13 residues. The germline V and J ends were trimmed by 5 bases and 2 bases, with 7 bases remaining between them. The DNA for the CDR3 is TGTGCCAGCAGCGCCCATCCCTACAATGAGCAGTTCTTC. Its translation: CASSAHPYNEQFF.

This clonotype appeared a few times. The chain uses TRBV2 and TRBJ1-3, with D unresolved. CDR3 size: 15 residues. The V and J ends lost 1 base and 0 bases respectively, with 7 bases between them. The germline gives CDR1 SNHLY, CDR2 FYNNEI. DNA for the CDR3: TGTGCCAGCAGTGAAGAGGGATACTCTGGAAACACCATATATTTT. The encoded protein is CASSEEGYSGNTIYF.

The chain joins TRBV19 to TRBJ1-2, with unresolved D. Trimming removed 10 bases from V and 3 bases from J, with 21 bases in between. Germline CDR1 LNHDA, CDR2 SQIVND (reference sequence). The CDR3 totals 15 residues. CDR3 nucleotides: TGTGCCACGGCAGGTTCCCCCGGGCAGGACTATGGCTACACCTTC. As protein: CATAGSPGQDYGYTF.

This clonotype was found a few times. The CDR3 DNA follows: TGCGCCAGCGGCTACTTCTATAATTCACCCCTCCACTTT. It encodes CASGYFYNSPLHF. The chain uses TRBV5-1 and TRBJ1-6; no clear D. This CDR3 is built from 13 residues. V lost 7 bases and J lost 3, with 8 bases in between. Germline lookup yields CDR1 SGHRS and CDR2 YFSETQ. The complete variable domain, with remaining parts taken from reference TRBV5-1 and TRBJ1-6, reads KAGVTQTPRYLIKTRGQQVTLSCSPISGHRSVSWYQQTPGQGLQFLFEYFSETQRNKGNFPGRFSGRQFSNSRSEMNVSTLELGDSALYLCASGYFYNSPLHFGNGTRLTVT.

There are many counts of this clonotype. The rearrangement joins TRBV28 to TRBJ2-1; either TRBD1 or TRBD2 may fit D (5 bases each). V lost 5 bases to trimming and J lost 9 bases, with 14 bases between them. The CDR3 has 13 amino acids. The V gene's germline CDR1 is MDHEN and CDR2 SYDVKM. The CDR3, as DNA: TGTGCCAGCAGTGTCCGGGACCCCCCTGAGCAGTTCTTC. Translated, it gives CASSVRDPPEQFF. Filled out from reference TRBV28 and TRBJ2-1, the complete variable domain reads DVKVTQSSRYLVKRTGEKVFLECVQDMDHENMFWYRQDPGLGLRLIYFSYDVKMKEKGDIPEGYSVSREKKERFSLILESASTNQTSMYLCASSVRDPPEQFFGPGTRLTVL.

The rearrangement links TRBV18 to TRBJ2-3, with 12 bases identical to TRBD2. Germline V gene lookup returns CDR1 KGHSH and CDR2 LQKENI. The CDR3 is 16 residues long. Unmatched junction bases numbered 8, after V lost 3 bases and J lost 7 bases. Written as DNA, the CDR3 is TGTGCCAGCTCACCCCCCCTAGCGGGGGGGCCGAATACGCAGTATTTT. This translates into CASSPPLAGGPNTQYF. The full variable domain, rest sourced from reference TRBV18 and TRBJ2-3, is NAGVMQNPRHLVRRRGQEARLRCSPMKGHSHVYWYRQLPEEGLKFMVYLQKENIIDESGMPKERFSAEFPKEGPSILRIQQVVRGDSAAYFCASSPPLAGGPNTQYFGPGTRLTVL.

This chain links TRBV20-1 with TRBJ2-5, with 13 bases matching TRBD2. The CDR3 extends over 13 amino acids. V trimming: 6 bases; J trimming: 4 bases; junction bases outside the gene matches: 2. Germline V gene lookup returns CDR1 DFQATT and CDR2 SNEGSKA (reference sequence). CDR3 protein: CSAGTSGAETQYF. CDR3 sequence (DNA): TGCAGTGCAGGGACTAGCGGGGCAGAGACCCAGTACTTC.